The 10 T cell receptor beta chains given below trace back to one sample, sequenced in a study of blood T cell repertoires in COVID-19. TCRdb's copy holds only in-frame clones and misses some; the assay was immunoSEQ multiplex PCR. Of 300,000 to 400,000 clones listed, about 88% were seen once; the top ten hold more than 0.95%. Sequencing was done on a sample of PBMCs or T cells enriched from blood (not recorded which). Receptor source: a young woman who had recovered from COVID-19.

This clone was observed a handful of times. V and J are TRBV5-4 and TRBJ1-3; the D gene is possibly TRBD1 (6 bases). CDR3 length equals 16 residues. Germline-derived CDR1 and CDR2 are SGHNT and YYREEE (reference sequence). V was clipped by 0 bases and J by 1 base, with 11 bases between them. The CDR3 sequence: CASSLDRALSGNTIYF. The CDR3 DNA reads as TGTGCCAGCAGCTTGGACAGGGCTTTGTCTGGAAACACCATATATTTT.

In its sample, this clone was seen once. The CDR3 DNA reads TGTGCCAGCAGCTCCCCCCCGGGACAGCTCAATGAAAAACTGTTTTTT. Translating it yields CASSSPPGQLNEKLFF. This chain links TRBV7-8 with TRBJ1-4; 7 bases agree with TRBD1. The CDR3 sequence is 16 residues long. The germline V gene has CDR1 SGHVS and CDR2 FQNEAQ. Germline trimming cut 4 bases from V and 5 bases from J; bases unmatched to any gene: 10.

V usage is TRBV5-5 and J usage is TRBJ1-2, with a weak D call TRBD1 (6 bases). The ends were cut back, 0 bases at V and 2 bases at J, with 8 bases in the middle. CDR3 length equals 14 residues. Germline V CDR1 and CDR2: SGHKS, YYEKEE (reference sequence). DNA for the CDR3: TGTGCCAGCAGCTTGGAACAGGGAAACTATGGCTACACCTTC. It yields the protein CASSLEQGNYGYTF.

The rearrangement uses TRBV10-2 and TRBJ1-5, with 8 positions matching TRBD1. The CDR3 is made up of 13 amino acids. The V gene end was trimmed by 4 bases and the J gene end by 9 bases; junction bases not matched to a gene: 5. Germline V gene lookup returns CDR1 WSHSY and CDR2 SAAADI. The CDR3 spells CASSGQGLSPQHF. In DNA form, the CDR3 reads TGCGCCAGCAGTGGACAGGGGCTATCGCCCCAGCATTTT.

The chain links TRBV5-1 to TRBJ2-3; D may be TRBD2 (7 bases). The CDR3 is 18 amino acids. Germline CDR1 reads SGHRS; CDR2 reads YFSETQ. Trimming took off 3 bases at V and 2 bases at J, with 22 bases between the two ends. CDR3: CASSWGLGGEPYTDTQYF. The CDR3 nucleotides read TGCGCCAGCAGCTGGGGTCTAGGGGGGGAGCCCTACACAGATACGCAGTATTTT. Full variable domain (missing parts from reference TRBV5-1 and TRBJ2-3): KAGVTQTPRYLIKTRGQQVTLSCSPISGHRSVSWYQQTPGQGLQFLFEYFSETQRNKGNFPGRFSGRQFSNSRSEMNVSTLELGDSALYLCASSWGLGGEPYTDTQYFGPGTRLTVL.

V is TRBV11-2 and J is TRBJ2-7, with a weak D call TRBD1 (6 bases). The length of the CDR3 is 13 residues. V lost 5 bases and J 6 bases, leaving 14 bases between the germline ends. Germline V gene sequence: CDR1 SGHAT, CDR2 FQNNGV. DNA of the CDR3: TGTGCCAGCAGCCCTCAGGGGCCCGGCGAGCAGTACTTC. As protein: CASSPQGPGEQYF.

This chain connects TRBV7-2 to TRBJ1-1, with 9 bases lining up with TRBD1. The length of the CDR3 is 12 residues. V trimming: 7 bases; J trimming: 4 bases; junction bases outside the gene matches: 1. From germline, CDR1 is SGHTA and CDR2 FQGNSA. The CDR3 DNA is TGTGCCAGCAAACAGGGGGCCACTGAAGCTTTCTTT. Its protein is CASKQGATEAFF.

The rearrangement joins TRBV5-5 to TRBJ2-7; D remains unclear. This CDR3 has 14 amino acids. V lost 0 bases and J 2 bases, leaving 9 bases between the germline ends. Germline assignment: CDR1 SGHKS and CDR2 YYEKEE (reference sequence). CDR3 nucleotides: TGTGCCAGCAGCTTGGAAGCGACGCCCTACGAGCAGTACTTC. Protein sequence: CASSLEATPYEQYF.

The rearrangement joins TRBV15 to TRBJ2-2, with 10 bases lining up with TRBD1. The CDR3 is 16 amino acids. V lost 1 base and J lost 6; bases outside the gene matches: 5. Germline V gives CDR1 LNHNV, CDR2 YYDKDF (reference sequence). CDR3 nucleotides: TGTGCCACCAGCAGAGGACCGGGACAGGGGCCCGGGGAGCTGTTTTTT. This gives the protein CATSRGPGQGPGELFF.

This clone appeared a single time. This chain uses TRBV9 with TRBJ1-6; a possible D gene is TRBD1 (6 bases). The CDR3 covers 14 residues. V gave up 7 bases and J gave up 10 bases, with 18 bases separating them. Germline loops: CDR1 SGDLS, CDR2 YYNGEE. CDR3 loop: CASGAGTISSPLHF. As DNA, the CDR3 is TGTGCCAGCGGAGCCGGGACAATCAGCTCACCCCTCCACTTT.